This TCR beta chain originates from a study of beta chain features in type 1 diabetes. Study background: The number of sorted cells examined across all samples was roughly 100,000,000. Findings and limits, study-wide: There was a moderate but significant shortening of TCRB CDR3s in all four CD4+ subsets of Type 1 diabetes patients. Any HLA type influence on TCRB rearrangement was left unresolved here.

Of the isolated RNA, all was reverse transcribed, and so the sequenced material was expressed TCRB transcripts. Each sample of naive, central memory or regulatory T cells had, on average, approximately 3.5 million reads. Sequencing used immunoSEQ multiplex PCR; TCRdb keeps in-frame clones, though not all of them. Of approximately 730,000 clones in the sample, roughly 12% were seen once. The length of the CDR3 is 14 residues. Trimming shortened V by 9 bases and J by 10 bases, and 19 bases separated the two germline ends. Germline CDR1 is SNHLY and CDR2 is FYNNEI. Comments on this clone: Its specificity is not known.

The sample was naive CD4+ T cells from blood. The receptor was derived from a man in his late teens or twenties with type 1 diabetes. The chain couples TRBV2 to TRBJ1-6, with D maybe TRBD1 (6 bases). The DNA for the CDR3 is TGTGCCAGAGGGGATGACAGGACTTTCTCACCCCTCCACTTT. This gives the protein CARGDDRTFSPLHF.